These 21 T cell receptor beta chains share one sample of origin, sequenced in a study of glioma-infiltrating T cells. TCR alpha and beta CDR3 regions were amplified from RNA using iRepertoire nested multiplex PCR. Via MiXCR, TCRdb re-called the multiplex PCR reads, giving one row per CDR3 protein. The data show under 200,000 distinct CDR3 sequences, with over 40% seen just once and about 5.2% held by the top ten. Sequenced sample: glioma tissue, nonneoplastic brain tissue, or PBMCs (not recorded which). These TCRs come from a human donor with low-grade glioma or glioblastoma, undergoing nonglioma brain surgery, or in good health (not recorded which).

V is TRBV5-4 and J is TRBJ1-5; possibly TRBD1 for D (5 bases). Trimming left V 0 bases short and J 7 bases short, with 11 bases between. Looked up from germline, CDR1 is SGHNT and CDR2 is YYREEE (reference sequence). The CDR3 is made up of 14 amino acids. In DNA form, the CDR3 reads TGTGCCAGCAGCTTGGGCGGCGGGGACCAGCCCCAGCATTTT. Translating gives CASSLGGGDQPQHF.

The DNA of the CDR3 is TGTGCCAGCAGCTTAGCGACTAGCGGGGGGGCCGACACCGGGGAGCTGTTTTTT. As protein: CASSLATSGGADTGELFF. V and J are TRBV7-6 and TRBJ2-2; 14 bases align to TRBD2. This CDR3 region has 18 residues. V lost 0 bases and J lost 3; bases outside the gene matches: 3. CDR1 SGHVS and CDR2 FNYEAQ come from the germline V gene. Full variable domain (missing parts from reference TRBV7-6 and TRBJ2-2): GAGVSQSPRYKVTKRGQDVALRCDPISGHVSLYWYRQALGQGPEFLTYFNYEAQQDKSGLPNDRFSAERPEGSISTLTIQRTEQRDSAMYRCASSLATSGGADTGELFFGEGSRLTVL.

This clonotype was recorded at least ten times. This chain uses TRBV7-9 with TRBJ1-1, with D possibly being TRBD1 (5 bases). CDR1 is SEHNR, CDR2 FQNEAQ, per germline (reference sequence). The CDR3 extends over 15 amino acids. V lost 2 bases and J 2 bases, leaving 12 bases between the germline ends. CDR3: CASSLRAGANTEAFF. CDR3 DNA sequence: TGTGCCAGCAGCTTAAGGGCCGGGGCTAACACTGAAGCTTTCTTT.

This clonotype was observed a handful of times. The gene calls are TRBV29-1 and TRBJ2-1; 10 bases are a match to TRBD2. The germline V gene encodes CDR1 SQVTM and CDR2 ANQGSEA. J lost 5 bases, V lost 4 bases, and 5 bases had no gene match. This CDR3 contains 14 residues. CDR3 in amino acids: CSVVAGGLNNEQFF. In DNA form, the CDR3 reads TGCAGCGTTGTAGCGGGAGGCCTAAACAATGAGCAGTTCTTC.

Regarding this clonotype: At one end, the junction sequence differs from germline, possibly due to a read error. The rearrangement links TRBV28 to TRBJ2-6, with D perhaps TRBD1 (5 bases). This CDR3 is 16 amino acids long. The germline CDR1 and CDR2 sequences are MDHEN and SYDVKM. The CDR3 loop is CASSLSQTSGANLLTF. CDR3 coding DNA: TGTGCCAGCAGTTTATCACAGACCTCTGGGGCCAACCTCCTGACTTTC.

This sequence joins TRBV10-3 and TRBJ1-1; D possibly corresponds to TRBD1 (5 bases). The CDR3 runs 14 residues. V was shortened by 3 bases and J by 3 bases, with 11 bases between the two germline ends. Germline values: CDR1 ENHRY, CDR2 SYGVKD. The CDR3 loop is CAISDWGEDTEAFF. The CDR3 DNA sequence: TGTGCCATCAGTGATTGGGGGGAGGACACTGAAGCTTTCTTT.

Only one count was recorded for this clonotype. A clone one base away is much larger, so this may be a read error. The CDR3 loop is CASRSVYGYTF. The CDR3 DNA sequence: TGTGCCAGCAGATCTGTCTATGGCTACACCTTC. V and J are TRBV28 and TRBJ1-2; the D is unclear. Germline CDR1 and CDR2: MDHEN and SYDVKM. The V and J ends lost 6 bases and 4 bases respectively, with 6 bases between them. The CDR3 consists of 11 residues.

This clonotype has just a few counts. The chain joins TRBV27 to TRBJ2-7; D is unclear. V shed 8 bases and J shed 6 bases, with 17 bases lying between them. Germline V gene sequence: CDR1 MNHEY, CDR2 SMNVEV (reference sequence). The CDR3 sequence is 13 residues long. The CDR3 here is CASSAVGRSEQYF. Here the CDR3 DNA reads TGTGCCAGCTCGGCGGTAGGGCGGAGCGAGCAGTACTTC.

The V call is TRBV19, the J call TRBJ2-3; D is perhaps TRBD1 (7 bases). CDR3 size: 14 residues. Germline CDR1 is LNHDA and CDR2 is SQIVND (reference sequence). Trimming removed 5 bases from V and 5 bases from J, with 14 bases in between. Here the CDR3 reads CASSLGQEGDTQYF. The CDR3 DNA reads as TGTGCCAGTAGTCTCGGACAGGAGGGAGATACGCAGTATTTT.

This chain connects TRBV11-2 to TRBJ2-7, with no clear D. Germline V gene sequence: CDR1 SGHAT, CDR2 FQNNGV. Trimming stripped 1 base from V and 2 bases from J, with 9 bases between. The CDR3 extends over 14 amino acids. The CDR3 bases are TGTGCCAGCAGCTTAGCACACCTTCCCTACGAGCAGTACTTC. It translates to CASSLAHLPYEQYF.

With regard to this clonotype: A read error may be the cause here, since a much bigger clone is one base away. J is TRBJ2-3 and V is TRBV7-2; maybe TRBD2 (5 bases). V dropped 1 base and J dropped 4 bases, with 18 bases sitting between them. The germline gives CDR1 SGHTA, CDR2 FQGNSA. This CDR3 comprises 17 residues. CDR3 amino acids: CASSLGAACTLPDTQYF. The CDR3 region has the DNA TGTGCCAGCAGCTTAGGAGCGGCATGCACCCTCCCAGATACGCAGTATTTT.

Regarding this clonotype: This may be a read error, as it is one base from a much larger clone. The J gene is TRBJ1-1, the V gene TRBV11-1, with no clear D. This CDR3 is 12 amino acids long. CDR1 is SGHAT, CDR2 FQDESV, per germline (reference sequence). The CDR3, as DNA: TGTGCCGGCAGCTTGAGGACCACTGAAGCTTTCTTT. This sequence encodes CAGSLRTTEAFF.

This clonotype came up many times. V usage is TRBV5-4 and J usage is TRBJ2-7; the D gene is possibly TRBD1 (6 bases). CDR3 size: 14 residues. CDR1 is SGHNT, CDR2 YYREEE, per germline (reference sequence). V was pared by 0 bases and J by 5 bases, with 12 bases between. The CDR3 DNA is TGTGCCAGCAGCTTGGCAGGGGTCTTGAACGAGCAGTACTTC. Translation gives CASSLAGVLNEQYF.

To note about this clonotype: A read error may be the cause here, since a much bigger clone is one base away. The CDR3 sequence: CASSQDTSPLLYEQYF. The CDR3 DNA follows: TGCGCCAGCAGCCAAGATACGTCCCCCTTGCTCTACGAGCAGTACTTC. The rearrangement uses TRBV4-1 and TRBJ2-7; D unresolved. This CDR3 is 16 amino acids long. CDR1 MGHRA and CDR2 YSYEKL come from the germline V gene. Trimming pared 0 bases from V and 3 bases from J, leaving 15 bases between.

V usage is TRBV10-3 and J usage is TRBJ2-5; the match to TRBD2 covers 8 bases. V was clipped by 10 bases and J by 4 bases; unmatched bases: 11. From germline, CDR1 is ENHRY and CDR2 SYGVKD. The CDR3 sequence is 14 residues long. CDR3 in amino acids: CATGSGRGGETQYF. CDR3 nucleotide sequence: TGTGCCACTGGGAGCGGGAGAGGAGGAGAGACCCAGTACTTC.

This clonotype was recorded many times. The chain couples TRBV2 to TRBJ2-1; TRBD2 aligns across 9 bases. Germline V CDR1 and CDR2: SNHLY, FYNNEI. This CDR3 region has 15 residues. Trimming cost V 3 bases and J 6 bases; bases outside gene matches: 6. The CDR3 reads CASSESGRTINEQFF. Here the CDR3 DNA reads TGTGCCAGCAGTGAGAGCGGGAGGACGATCAATGAGCAGTTCTTC. The whole variable domain, remainder taken from reference TRBV2 and TRBJ2-1, is EPEVTQTPSHQVTQMGQEVILRCVPISNHLYFYWYRQILGQKVEFLVSFYNNEISEKSEIFDDQFSVERPDGSNFTLKIRSTKLEDSAMYFCASSESGRTINEQFFGPGTRLTVL.

With regard to this clonotype: One base away lies a much larger clone, so this may be a sequencing read error. This chain joins TRBV11-2 and TRBJ2-3; 7 bases are shared with TRBD1. The CDR3 extends over 13 amino acids. CDR1 is SGHAT, CDR2 FQNNGV, per germline. The V gene end was trimmed by 6 bases and the J gene end by 6 bases; junction bases not matched to a gene: 6. The CDR3 loop is CASSGQDLDTQYF. The CDR3 DNA reads as TGTGCCAGCAGTGGACAGGACCTTGATACGCAGTATTTT.

This clonotype was recorded a few times. The germline gene is not matched at one end of the junction; a read error may be the cause. The gene calls are TRBV18 and TRBJ2-1; 12 nucleotides agree with TRBD2. This CDR3 spans 14 amino acids. Germline V gene sequence: CDR1 KGHSH, CDR2 LQKENI. CDR3 amino acids: CASSRTSGNSEQFF. For the CDR3, the DNA is TGTGCCAGCTCACGGACTAGCGGGAATTCTGAGCAATTCTTC.

Ten or more counts support this clonotype. The chain links TRBV7-8 to TRBJ1-5; D ambiguous. CDR3 length: 16 residues. V gave up 5 bases and J gave up 2 bases, with 16 bases separating them. The germline V gene encodes CDR1 SGHVS and CDR2 FQNEAQ. CDR3 in DNA: TGTGCCAGCAGCGTGTTAGTCGGGGTAGGCAATCAGCCCCAGCATTTT. Its protein product is CASSVLVGVGNQPQHF.

Ten or more counts support this clonotype. The rearrangement links TRBV20-1 to TRBJ2-5; 7 positions agree with TRBD2. The V gene end was trimmed by 5 bases and the J gene end by 3 bases; junction bases not matched to a gene: 6. Germline V gene sequence: CDR1 DFQATT, CDR2 SNEGSKA (reference sequence). The CDR3 has 13 residues. CDR3 sequence: CSAFVAGKETQYF. CDR3 in DNA: TGCAGTGCTTTTGTAGCGGGCAAAGAGACCCAGTACTTC.

This clonotype has ten or more counts. V usage is TRBV28 and J usage is TRBJ2-3, with D unclear. Trimming shortened V by 6 bases and J by 2 bases, and 15 bases separated the two germline ends. This CDR3 spans 15 amino acids. Germline CDR1 is MDHEN and CDR2 is SYDVKM. CDR3 loop: CASSHGSPATDTQYF. The CDR3 bases are TGTGCCAGCAGCCACGGGTCCCCTGCCACAGATACGCAGTATTTT.